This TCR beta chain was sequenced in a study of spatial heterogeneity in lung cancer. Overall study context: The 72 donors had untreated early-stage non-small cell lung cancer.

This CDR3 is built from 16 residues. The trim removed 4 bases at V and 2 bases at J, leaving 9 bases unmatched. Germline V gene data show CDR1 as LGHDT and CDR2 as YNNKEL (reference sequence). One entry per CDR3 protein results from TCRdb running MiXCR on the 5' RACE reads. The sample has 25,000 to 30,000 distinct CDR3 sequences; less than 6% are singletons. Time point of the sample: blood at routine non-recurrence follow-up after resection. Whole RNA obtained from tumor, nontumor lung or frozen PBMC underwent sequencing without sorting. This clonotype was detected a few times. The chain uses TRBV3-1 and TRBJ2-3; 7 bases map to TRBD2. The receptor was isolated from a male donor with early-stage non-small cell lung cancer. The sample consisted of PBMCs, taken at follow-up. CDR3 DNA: TGTGCCAGCAGCCCTAACCCTAGCGGCCCCACAGATACGCAGTATTTT. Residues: CASSPNPSGPTDTQYF.